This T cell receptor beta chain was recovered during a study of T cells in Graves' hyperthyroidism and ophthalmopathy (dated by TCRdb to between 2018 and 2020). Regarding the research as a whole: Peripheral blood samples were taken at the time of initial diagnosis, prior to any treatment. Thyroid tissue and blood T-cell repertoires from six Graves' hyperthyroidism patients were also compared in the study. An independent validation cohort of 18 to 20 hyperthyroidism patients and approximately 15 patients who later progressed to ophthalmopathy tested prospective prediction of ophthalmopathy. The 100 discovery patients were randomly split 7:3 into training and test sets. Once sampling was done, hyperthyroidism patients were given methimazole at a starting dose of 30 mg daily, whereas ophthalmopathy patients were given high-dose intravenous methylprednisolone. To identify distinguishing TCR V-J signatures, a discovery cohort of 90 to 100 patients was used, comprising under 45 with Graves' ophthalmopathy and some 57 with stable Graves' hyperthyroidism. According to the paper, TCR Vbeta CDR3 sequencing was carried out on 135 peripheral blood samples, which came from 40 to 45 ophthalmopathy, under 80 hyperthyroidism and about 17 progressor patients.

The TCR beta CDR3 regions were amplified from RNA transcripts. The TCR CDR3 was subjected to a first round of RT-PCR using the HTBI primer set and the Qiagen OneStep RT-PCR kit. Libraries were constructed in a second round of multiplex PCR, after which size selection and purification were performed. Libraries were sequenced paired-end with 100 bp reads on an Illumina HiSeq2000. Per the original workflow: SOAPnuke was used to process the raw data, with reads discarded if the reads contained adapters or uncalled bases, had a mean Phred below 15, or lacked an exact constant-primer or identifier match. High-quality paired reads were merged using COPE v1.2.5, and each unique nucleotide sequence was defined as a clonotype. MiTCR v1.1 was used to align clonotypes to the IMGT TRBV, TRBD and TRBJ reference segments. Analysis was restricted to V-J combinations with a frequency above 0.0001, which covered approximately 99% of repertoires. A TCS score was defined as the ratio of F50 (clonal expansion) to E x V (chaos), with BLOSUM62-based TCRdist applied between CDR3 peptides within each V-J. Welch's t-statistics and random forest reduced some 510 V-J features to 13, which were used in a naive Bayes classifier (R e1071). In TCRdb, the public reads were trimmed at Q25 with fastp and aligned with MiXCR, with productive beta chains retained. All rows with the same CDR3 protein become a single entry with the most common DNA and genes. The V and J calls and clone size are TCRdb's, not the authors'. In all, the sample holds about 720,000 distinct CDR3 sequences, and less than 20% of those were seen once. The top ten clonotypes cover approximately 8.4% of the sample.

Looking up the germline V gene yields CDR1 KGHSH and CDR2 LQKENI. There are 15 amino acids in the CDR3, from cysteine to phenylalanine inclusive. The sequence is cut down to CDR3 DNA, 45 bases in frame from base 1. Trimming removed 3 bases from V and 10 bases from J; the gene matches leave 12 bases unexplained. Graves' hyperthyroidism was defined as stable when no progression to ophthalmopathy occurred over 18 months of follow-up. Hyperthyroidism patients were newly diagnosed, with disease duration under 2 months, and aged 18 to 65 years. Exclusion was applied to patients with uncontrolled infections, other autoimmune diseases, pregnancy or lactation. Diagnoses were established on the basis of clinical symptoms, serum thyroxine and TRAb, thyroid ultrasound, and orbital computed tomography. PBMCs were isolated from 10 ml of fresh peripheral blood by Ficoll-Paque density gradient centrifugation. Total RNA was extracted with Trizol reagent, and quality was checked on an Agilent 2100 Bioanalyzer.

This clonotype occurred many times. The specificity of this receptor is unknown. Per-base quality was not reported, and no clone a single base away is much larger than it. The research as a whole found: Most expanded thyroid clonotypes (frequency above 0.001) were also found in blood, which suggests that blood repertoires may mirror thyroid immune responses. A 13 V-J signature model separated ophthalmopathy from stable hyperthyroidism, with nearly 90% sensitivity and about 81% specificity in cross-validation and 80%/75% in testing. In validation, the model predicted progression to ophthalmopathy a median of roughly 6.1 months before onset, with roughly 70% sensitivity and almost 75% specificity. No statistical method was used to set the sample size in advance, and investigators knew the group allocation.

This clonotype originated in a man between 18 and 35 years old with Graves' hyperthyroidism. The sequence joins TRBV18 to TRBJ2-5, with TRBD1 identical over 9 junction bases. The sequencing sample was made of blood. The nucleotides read TGTGCCAGCTCACCTGACAGGGGGGTTTTGCAGTTCCAGTACTTC. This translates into CASSPDRGVLQFQYF.